The next 6 T cell receptor beta chains were all read from a single sample in a study of control samples from healthy donors and cancer patients. Here immunoSEQ multiplex PCR was the method, and the copy in TCRdb shows in-frame clones only, minus some. Here the sample spans about 130,000 clones, roughly 88% being singletons. The sequenced material came from blood. These receptors all come from a man aged 50 or older in good health.

This sequence joins TRBV7-6 and TRBJ2-2, with TRBD2 matching over 7 bases. CDR1 and CDR2 (germline): SGHVS, FNYEAQ. The CDR3 spans 16 residues. V was pared by 2 bases and J by 3 bases, with 6 bases of the junction left unmatched. The CDR3 loop is CASSLSWGGDTGELFF. The CDR3 DNA sequence: TGTGCCAGCAGCTTAAGTTGGGGGGGAGACACCGGGGAGCTGTTTTTT.

The chain has TRBV19 and TRBJ2-7, with D tentatively TRBD2 (6 bases). CDR3 length: 13 residues. Trimming removed 10 bases from V and 4 bases from J, with 17 bases in between. Germline loops: CDR1 LNHDA, CDR2 SQIVND (reference sequence). CDR3: CATAPGVRYEQYF. The CDR3 DNA reads as TGTGCCACCGCTCCGGGGGTACGGTACGAGCAGTACTTC.

This sequence joins TRBV9 and TRBJ1-6; the match to TRBD1 covers 9 bases. V gave up 0 bases and J gave up 9 bases; unmatched junction bases: 7. CDR3 length: 16 amino acids. Germline V CDR1 and CDR2: SGDLS, YYNGEE. The CDR3 is CASSVDAGTGLSPLHF. CDR3 in DNA: TGTGCCAGCAGCGTAGACGCGGGGACAGGGCTTTCACCCCTCCACTTT. Supplemented by reference TRBV9 and TRBJ1-6, the full variable domain reads DSGVTQTPKHLITATGQRVTLRCSPRSGDLSVYWYQQSLDQGLQFLIQYYNGEERAKGNILERFSAQQFPDLHSELNLSSLELGDSALYFCASSVDAGTGLSPLHFGNGTRLTVT.

With respect to this clone: The sample has other DNA sequences that encode this CDR3 too. This chain uses TRBV7-3 with TRBJ1-1; D ambiguous. V lost 5 bases, J lost 4 bases, and 11 bases lay in between. Germline V gene data show CDR1 as SGHTA and CDR2 as FQGTGA. CDR3 length equals 13 residues. This CDR3 is CASSLTRGTEAFF. CDR3 nucleotide sequence: TGTGCCAGCAGCCTGACACGGGGCACTGAAGCTTTCTTT.

The J gene is TRBJ2-1, the V gene TRBV28; 8 bases align to TRBD1. Germline V gene lookup returns CDR1 MDHEN and CDR2 SYDVKM. The CDR3 is 19 amino acids. Germline trimming cut 2 bases from V and 3 bases from J; bases unmatched to any gene: 15. The CDR3 is CASSLPWTGRGPGYNEQFF. The CDR3 bases are TGTGCCAGCAGTTTACCCTGGACAGGGAGAGGGCCCGGCTACAATGAGCAGTTCTTC.

The V call is TRBV2, the J call TRBJ2-2, with 7 bases identical to TRBD2. CDR3 length equals 13 residues. J gave up 4 bases and V 8 bases, and 4 bases lay outside the gene matches. Germline V gene sequence: CDR1 SNHLY, CDR2 FYNNEI. In nucleotides, the CDR3 is TGTGCCAGCGGGACTACTTCCACCGGGGAGCTGTTTTTT. This encodes CASGTTSTGELFF.